This is a list of T cell receptor beta chains from one sample in a study of T cells in localized non-small cell lung cancer. Using immunoSEQ multiplex PCR, the repertoire was profiled, and TCRdb retains in-frame clones only, with some absent. The profile shows fewer than 95,000 clones, approximately 91% of them singletons. Sequenced material: PBMCs, taken before any cancer treatment. The receptors were sampled from a woman aged 35-75 years with stage II squamous cell lung carcinoma. The CDR3 runs from the conserved cysteine through the conserved F or W. D genes are given only for firm matches. Part of the rows lack a size; the others show once, few, many or a class for expanded clones.

size: .
D: .
J: TRBJ2-6
V: TRBV27
DNA: TGTGCCAGCAGGAAGGGAACAGAAACCTCTGGGGCCAACGTCCTGACTTTC
CDR3: CASRKGTETSGANVLTF

size: .
D: TRBD2
J: TRBJ2-1
V: TRBV7-9
DNA: TGTGCCAGCAGCTTGGGGCGGGGGGGCCTCTCTGAGCAGTTCTTC
CDR3: CASSLGRGGLSEQFF

size: .
D: .
J: TRBJ2-1
V: TRBV7-2
DNA: TGTGCCAGCAGCTTAGCGGTCGGGTCCTACAATGAGCAGTTCTTC
CDR3: CASSLAVGSYNEQFF

size: once
D: TRBD1
J: TRBJ2-7
V: TRBV15
DNA: TGTGCCACCAGCATGCGGGGACAGGGCTACGAGCAGTACTTC
CDR3: CATSMRGQGYEQYF

size: .
D: .
J: TRBJ2-1
V: TRBV19
DNA: TGTGCCAGTAGTATTGGGCTGCCGGGCAATGAGCAGTTCTTC
CDR3: CASSIGLPGNEQFF

size: .
D: .
J: TRBJ1-1
V: TRBV11-2
DNA: TGTGCCAGCAGGCAACAGGTGGTGGCTGAAGCTTTCTTT
CDR3: CASRQQVVAEAFF

size: .
D: TRBD1
J: TRBJ2-7
V: TRBV5-1
DNA: TGCGCCAGCAGCGGGGGACAGGGGGCCTACGAGCAGTACTTC
CDR3: CASSGGQGAYEQYF

size: few
D: TRBD2
J: TRBJ2-1
V: TRBV7-8
DNA: TGTGCCAGCAGCCCTTCGACTAGCGGGAGAGTAAATGAGCAGTTCTTC
CDR3: CASSPSTSGRVNEQFF

size: once
D: .
J: TRBJ2-7
V: TRBV6-1
DNA: TGTGCCAGCACTAAAGATGGGTACGAGCAGTACTTC
CDR3: CASTKDGYEQYF

size: .
D: TRBD2
J: TRBJ2-7
V: TRBV30
DNA: TGTGCCTGGAGTGTGGCTAGCGGGAGTTACGAGCAGTACTTC
CDR3: CAWSVASGSYEQYF

size: .
D: .
J: TRBJ1-2
V: TRBV5-6
DNA: TGTGCCAGCAGCTTTTGGTCGGGGAGCGGCTACACCTTC
CDR3: CASSFWSGSGYTF

size: .
D: .
J: TRBJ2-7
V: TRBV7-9
DNA: TGTGCCAGCAGCCGGTCCGACAGGCCCTACGAGCAGTACTTC
CDR3: CASSRSDRPYEQYF

size: once
D: .
J: TRBJ2-1
V: TRBV9
DNA: TGTGCCAGCAGCGGGAACAATGAGCAGTTCTTC
CDR3: CASSGNNEQFF

size: few
D: .
J: TRBJ1-6
V: TRBV27
DNA: TGTGCCAGCAGTTTCAGCAGCTGGCGGGATTCACCCCTCCACTTT
CDR3: CASSFSSWRDSPLHF

size: few
D: .
J: TRBJ1-1
V: TRBV6-4
DNA: TGTGCCAGCAGTTCCGGACCTTCGAACACTGAAGCTTTCTTT
CDR3: CASSSGPSNTEAFF

size: .
D: .
J: TRBJ2-1
V: TRBV27
DNA: TGTGCCAGCAGCTTCACAGGTATTAATGAGCAGTTCTTC
CDR3: CASSFTGINEQFF

size: .
D: .
J: TRBJ1-2
V: TRBV5-6
DNA: TGTGCCAGCAGCTTGCCGCGGCGGAATGGCTACACCTTC
CDR3: CASSLPRRNGYTF

size: .
D: TRBD2
J: TRBJ2-7
V: TRBV28
DNA: TGTGCCAGCAGTTATCCGCTCGGGACTAGTCCGGGGGAGCAGTACTTC
CDR3: CASSYPLGTSPGEQYF

size: .
D: .
J: TRBJ2-5
V: TRBV7-6
DNA: TGTGCCAGCAGCTTAGTAGGGGGAGAGACCCAGTACTTC
CDR3: CASSLVGGETQYF

size: .
D: .
J: TRBJ1-6
V: TRBV25-1
DNA: TGTGCCAGCAGTGAATATTCGGGAGGCTCCTATAATTCACCCCTCCACTTT
CDR3: CASSEYSGGSYNSPLHF

size: .
D: .
J: TRBJ2-7
V: TRBV6-5
DNA: TGTGCCAGCAGTTACGGGGAGGTGTCCTACGAGCAGTACTTC
CDR3: CASSYGEVSYEQYF

size: .
D: .
J: TRBJ1-5
V: TRBV27
DNA: TGTGCCAGCAGTATAAGGCGTACCCTCCAGCCCCAGCATTTT
CDR3: CASSIRRTLQPQHF

size: few
D: .
J: TRBJ2-7
V: TRBV5-1
DNA: TGCGCCAGCAGCTTTGGCAGGGGCTACGAGCAGTACTTC
CDR3: CASSFGRGYEQYF

size: .
D: .
J: TRBJ2-3
V: TRBV6-1
DNA: TGTGCCAGCAGTGAGGAGGGGTGGGGCACAGATACGCAGTATTTT
CDR3: CASSEEGWGTDTQYF

size: .
D: .
J: TRBJ1-2
V: TRBV29-1
DNA: TGCAGCGTTGTCGGCGAAGCCCATGGCTACACCTTC
CDR3: CSVVGEAHGYTF

size: .
D: TRBD2
J: TRBJ2-1
V: TRBV7-9
DNA: TGTGCCAGCAGCTTAGTGGCGGGAGTGGGGGACAATGAGCAGTTCTTC
CDR3: CASSLVAGVGDNEQFF

size: .
D: .
J: TRBJ1-6
V: TRBV11-2
DNA: TGTGCCAGCAGCTTAGAGTCAGGGGATGGATCACCCCTCCACTTT
CDR3: CASSLESGDGSPLHF

size: .
D: .
J: TRBJ2-7
V: TRBV19
DNA: TGTGCCAGTAGTATACAGGGGAGGAACGAGCAGTACTTC
CDR3: CASSIQGRNEQYF

size: .
D: TRBD1
J: TRBJ2-7
V: TRBV27
DNA: TGTGCCACCCAGGGATACAGGGGGCGTAACGAGCAGTACTTC
CDR3: CATQGYRGRNEQYF

size: .
D: .
J: TRBJ2-2
V: TRBV11-3
DNA: TGTGCCAGCAGCTTAGTAGGGTTTGCCGGGGAGCTGTTTTTT
CDR3: CASSLVGFAGELFF

size: .
D: .
J: TRBJ1-5
V: TRBV30
DNA: TGTGCCTGGAGCGTACAGAGGGCCAGCAATCAGCCCCAGCATTTT
CDR3: CAWSVQRASNQPQHF

size: .
D: TRBD2
J: TRBJ2-5
V: TRBV28
DNA: TGTGCCAGCAGCCTGACTAGCGGGGGAGGTCAAGAGACCCAGTACTTC
CDR3: CASSLTSGGGQETQYF

size: .
D: .
J: TRBJ1-3
V: TRBV2
DNA: TGTGCCAGCAGTGTTGAAAACACCATATATTTT
CDR3: CASSVENTIYF